The TCR beta chain described here comes from a study of OX40 agonist ivuxolimab in advanced cancers. Study-wide context: People who had prior anti-PD-1, anti-PD-L1 or anti-CTLA-4 therapy could take part, and around 43% had some. Patients achieving partial responses numbered three: one hepatocellular carcinoma case and two cutaneous melanoma cases.

The CDR3 totals 19 residues. Trimming pared 1 base from V and 0 bases from J, leaving 22 bases between. CDR1 and CDR2 from the germline V gene are SGHDT and YYEEEE. The data were produced by immunoSEQ multiplex PCR, yet TCRdb's version contains in-frame clones alone and is incomplete. The sample records tens of thousands of clones, around four fifths being singletons. This receptor was obtained from an adult with an advanced solid tumor such as melanoma, head and neck, liver or kidney cancer. Sequenced material: CD4+ or CD8+ T cells sorted from blood, taken in a trial of the OX40 agonist ivuxolimab. The chain uses TRBV5-6 and TRBJ1-1; TRBD1 is a possible D gene (5 bases). In nucleotides, the CDR3 is TGTGCCAGCAGCTTGTTGATCGGGACGGCAGGACGCATGAACACTGAAGCTTTCTTT. Translation gives CASSLLIGTAGRMNTEAFF.